Detailed here is one T cell receptor (beta chain). The antigen is not known. The sample comes from a study of beta chain features in type 1 diabetes. Study outcomes and limitations: A moderate, significant TCRB CDR3 shortening appeared in type 1 diabetes across four CD4+ subsets.

cDNA synthesis used the whole RNA isolate, giving expressed TCRB sequences. Sequencing used immunoSEQ multiplex PCR; TCRdb keeps in-frame clones, though not all of them. The repertoire holds around 310,000 clones, with approximately 12% as singletons. CDR1 is MNHEY and CDR2 is SVGAGI in the germline V gene. V lost 6 bases to trimming and J lost 7 bases, with 7 bases between them. The CDR3 has 11 residues. This receptor was taken from a woman aged 18-29 years with type 1 diabetes. The chain couples TRBV6-5 to TRBJ2-1; tentative D call: TRBD2 (6 bases). Sequencing input: naive CD4+ T cells from blood. CDR3 amino acids: CASRGGNEQFF. CDR3 in DNA: TGTGCCAGCAGGGGGGGAAATGAGCAGTTCTTC.